The 9 T cell receptor beta chains listed next were all sequenced from one sample in a study of shared clonotypes between healthy human individuals. Selected positively for CCR7 and CD45RO-negative, naive CD8 cells excluded terminally differentiated effector memory CD45RA+ cells. Sequencing used immunoSEQ multiplex PCR; TCRdb keeps in-frame clones, though not all of them. Among 650,000 to 800,000 clones listed, 92% were seen once. Sequencing input: naive CD8+ T cells sorted from blood. Source of these receptors: a man aged 30 to 39 in good health.

The chain recombines TRBV6-5 with TRBJ2-7, with D possibly TRBD2 on 6 matching bases. V shed 0 bases and J shed 7 bases, with 16 bases lying between them. The CDR3 is 15 amino acids. Germline loops: CDR1 MNHEY, CDR2 SVGAGI. This chain's CDR3 is CASSYSRAGFVEQYF. CDR3 sequence (DNA): TGTGCCAGCAGTTACTCTAGGGCGGGATTCGTTGAGCAGTACTTC.

The chain links TRBV9 to TRBJ2-3; a possible D gene is TRBD1 (6 bases). From germline, CDR1 is SGDLS and CDR2 YYNGEE. CDR3 length: 14 residues. Trimming left V 0 bases short and J 4 bases short, with 9 bases between. The CDR3 here is CASSVGGGADTQYF. CDR3 in DNA: TGTGCCAGCAGCGTAGGAGGGGGTGCAGATACGCAGTATTTT.

The chain is built from TRBV7-9 and TRBJ2-7, with 7 nucleotides matching TRBD2. CDR1 is SEHNR and CDR2 is FQNEAQ in the germline V gene (reference sequence). The CDR3 has 16 residues. Trimming took 5 bases from V and 6 from J; bases not matched to a gene: 16. The CDR3 region is CASSGSNGLGDFEQYF. The DNA for the CDR3 is TGTGCCAGCAGCGGTAGTAATGGACTAGGGGATTTCGAGCAGTACTTC.

This sequence joins TRBV25-1 and TRBJ2-5, with 8 nucleotides matching TRBD2. The CDR3 contains 15 residues. V trimming: 8 bases; J trimming: 2 bases; junction bases outside the gene matches: 10. CDR1 is MGHDK, CDR2 SYGVNS, per germline. CDR3 sequence reads: CASRGTREIQETQYF. The CDR3 nucleotides read TGTGCCAGCCGAGGGACTAGGGAAATTCAAGAGACCCAGTACTTC.

V gene TRBV9 combines with J gene TRBJ2-7; 7 bases are shared with TRBD2. Losses at the gene ends were 4 bases for V and 3 bases for J; bases not matched to a gene: 10. The CDR3 is 15 residues long. CDR1 is SGDLS and CDR2 is YYNGEE in the germline V gene. CDR3 DNA sequence: TGTGCCAGCAGCCCCACGGGGGGAGGGGTCTACGAGCAGTACTTC. This encodes CASSPTGGGVYEQYF.

As for this clone: This sample includes further DNA sequences coding for the same CDR3. The chain recombines TRBV29-1 with TRBJ2-1; TRBD1 might be the D (5 bases). Germline-derived CDR1 and CDR2 are SQVTM and ANQGSEA. CDR3 length: 13 amino acids. Deletions cut 1 base from V and 6 bases from J, with 10 bases between. The DNA for the CDR3 is TGCAGCGTTGAAGGGCGGACACCCAATGAGCAGTTCTTC. This gives the protein CSVEGRTPNEQFF.

Note on this clone: In this CDR3 the conserved last residue, phenylalanine or tryptophan, is missing, so a read error is likely. The chain is built from TRBV15 and TRBJ2-7; D not resolved. CDR1 and CDR2 from the germline V gene are LNHNV and YYDKDF (reference sequence). This CDR3 has 13 amino acids. Between the trimmed V and J ends, which lost 8 bases and 1 base, there was a span of 12 bases. This CDR3 is CATSDRLSYEQYL. The CDR3 bases are TGTGCCACCTCCGACCGATTATCCTACGAGCAGTACCTC.

To note about this clone: Within the sample, other DNA sequences also encode this same CDR3. The chain joins TRBV2 to TRBJ2-7; tentatively, D is TRBD1 (5 bases). Germline V gene sequence: CDR1 SNHLY, CDR2 FYNNEI. Trimming removed 1 base at V and 4 bases at J, with 14 bases between. The CDR3 sequence is 15 residues long. In DNA, the CDR3 is TGTGCCAGCAGTGAAGTTCCAGGGCCAAGGTACGAGCAGTACTTC. It codes for CASSEVPGPRYEQYF. Full variable domain (remainder filled in from reference TRBV2 and TRBJ2-7): EPEVTQTPSHQVTQMGQEVILRCVPISNHLYFYWYRQILGQKVEFLVSFYNNEISEKSEIFDDQFSVERPDGSNFTLKIRSTKLEDSAMYFCASSEVPGPRYEQYFGPGTRLTVT.

The genes are TRBV10-1 and TRBJ2-3, with D maybe TRBD2 (5 bases). Germline assignment: CDR1 WNHNN and CDR2 SYGVQD (reference sequence). The ends were cut back, 9 bases at V and 11 bases at J, with 9 bases in the middle. The CDR3 spans 9 residues. The CDR3 here is CASAGGQYF. The DNA of the CDR3 is TGCGCCAGTGCCGGAGGGCAGTATTTT.